This TCR beta chain was documented in a study of CXCR3-negative and CXCR3-positive naive CD8 T cells (dated by TCRdb to 2018 to 2020). Study-level background: In total, approximately 140 million TRB reads were obtained, or roughly 1.5 +/- 0.3 million reads per library. Diversity and physicochemical repertoire analyses covered about a dozen donors pooled from two independent experiments. The TRBV-TRBJ cluster analysis covered naive subsets from 5 or 6 donors and memory cells from 3 donors.

As to this clonotype: What antigen it recognizes has not been identified.

Results the study describes overall, beyond this receptor: Because surface CD5, which is linked to self-reactivity in mice, was comparable between the naive subsets, TCR interaction strength was also inferred from the physicochemical properties of TRB CDR3s. Both naive subsets had comparably high repertoire diversity, while memory CD8+ T cells had much lower repertoire diversity. TRB CDR3s from CXCR3-positive naive cells showed higher hydrophobicity (lower Kidera factor 4), lower energy, and higher strength and volume indices than CXCR3-negative naive cells. CXCR3 expression partially decreased after cryopreservation, so most assays used freshly isolated PBMCs. Within the same donor, TRBV-TRBJ usage looked similar between naive CXCR3-negative and CXCR3-positive cells, but memory cells had distinct patterns.

TCRdb records NextSeq 550 as the sequencer. The Human TCR Profiling Kit (MiLaboratory) was used to prepare UMI-labeled 5' RACE TRB cDNA libraries. cDNA synthesis used the entire amount of extracted RNA, and PCR amplification then used the entire amount of cDNA produced. Libraries were prepared in parallel using an identical number of PCR cycles. The published analysis was carried out like this. With a requirement of at least two reads per UMI, MIGEC and MiXCR extracted about 50,000 +/- 10,000 unique UMI-labeled TRB cDNA molecules per library. An average of roughly 40,000 +/- 10,000 functional in-frame TRB CDR3 nucleotide clonotypes without stop codons was found per library. After downsampling to 5000 UMI-labeled TRB molecules per sample, diversity metrics, including normalized Shannon-Wiener and Chao1, were computed in VDJtools. Clonotype-size-weighted physicochemical properties of the central five CDR3 residues (interaction energy, strength, volume and Kidera factor 4) were computed in VDJtools. TCRdb reprocessed the reads and provides one entry for every CDR3 protein sequence; no DNA is given. TCRdb, rather than the study authors, made the V and J calls. The table for this sample records roughly 89,000 distinct CDR3 sequences. Approximately 1.7% of the sample is held by the ten biggest clonotypes.

Each CD8+ T cell subset was flow-sorted in triplicate, and 300,000 cells per subset were placed directly into RLT lysis buffer. To keep memory contaminants out, a stringent definition of naive CD8+ T cells was applied: CD45RO-CCR7+CD27+CD95-. Peripheral blood mononuclear cells were isolated from buffy coats by standard density gradient centrifugation. Naive CXCR3-negative and CXCR3-positive CD8+ T cells were flow-sorted using a FACSAria III. Total RNA was extracted from sorted cells using an RNeasy Mini Kit. The germline V gene gives CDR1 as SGHTA and CDR2 as FQGTGA. The CDR3, from cysteine to phenylalanine, totals 17 residues. The coding DNA is unavailable.

This sequence uses TRBV7-3 and TRBJ2-1; TCRdb picks TRBD2, but there is no DNA to check that call. The source is a human donor in good health. Some clones in this sample may be carry-over from other donors' samples. The specimen was naive CXCR3- CD8+ T cells from blood. Explained via the paper, the cell subset or site label denotes: CD45RO-CCR7+CD27+CD95- naive CD8+ T cells lacking CXCR3 (TNR3-). The CDR3 region has the sequence CASRFLPGLAGDNEQFF.